Included here is one TCR beta chain sequence, with context. This record comes from a study of shared clonotypes between healthy human individuals. Every subset had its genomic DNA shared out evenly among several immunoSEQ plates. Template amounts of approximately 310 ng DNA, about 30,000 T cell genomes, were employed in unsorted PBMC replicate PCRs. Method: immunoSEQ multiplex PCR; TCRdb's copy keeps in-frame clones and lacks some. Of about 460,000 clones in the sample, 70% to 80% were seen once. Donors, healthy HIV-negative adults, lacked recent acute infections or vaccinations. Trimming took 5 bases from V and 3 from J; bases not matched to a gene: 16. Germline lookup yields CDR1 SNHLY and CDR2 FYNNEI. The CDR3 is 18 amino acids.

The chain carries TRBV2 and TRBJ2-7; the match to TRBD1 covers 10 bases. This clonotype was sampled from a woman between 40 and 55 years old in good health. Some clones in this sample may be carry-over from other donors' samples. The sequencing sample was made of PBMCs. The CDR3 DNA is TGTGCCAGCAGTTCCCTTTTCCCAGGACAGGGGGTATACTACGAGCAGTACTTC. Amino acid sequence: CASSSLFPGQGVYYEQYF.